This TCR beta chain was captured by sequencing in a study of identifying expanded T cells in peripheral blood. Study-wide results and limits: About 1.3 clones differed between technical replicates, versus about 16 and 19 over time. Across healthy donors, higher total template counts meant significantly greater approximately 2-week count variance.

The repertoire was sequenced with immunoSEQ multiplex PCR; TCRdb's copy has only in-frame clones and lacks some. The sample has about 52,000 clones, 82% seen once; the top ten hold about 15%. This CDR3 comprises 14 residues. From germline, CDR1 is SQVTM and CDR2 ANQGSEA. The ends were cut back, 3 bases at V and 0 bases at J, with 9 bases in the middle. Notes on this clone: Its target is unknown.

Healthy donors had no documented immune events, such as infections, while sampled. The sample taken for sequencing was blood. This TCR was recovered from a person aged 18-69 years in good health. The V and J genes are TRBV29-1 and TRBJ2-1; D uncertain. This chain's CDR3 is CSVDGGSSYNEQFF. CDR3 DNA: TGCAGCGTTGATGGCGGTAGCTCCTACAATGAGCAGTTCTTC.